The 11 T cell receptor beta chains below come from one sample, sequenced in a study of blood T cell repertoires in COVID-19. The assay was immunoSEQ multiplex PCR, and TCRdb's table has in-frame clones only and misses some. The sample yields 150,000 to 200,000 clones, about 88% seen once. The sample consisted of PBMCs or T cells enriched from blood (not recorded which). The source of these receptors is a woman between 18 and 30 years old who had recovered from COVID-19.

The gene calls are TRBV6-1 and TRBJ2-3, with 10 nucleotides matching TRBD2. Trimming took 2 bases from V and 4 from J; bases not matched to a gene: 0. Per germline, CDR1 MNHNS and CDR2 SASEGT. This CDR3 spans 14 amino acids. CDR3 bases: TGTGCCAGCAGTGAACTAGCGGGAGCAGATACGCAGTATTTT. Encoded protein: CASSELAGADTQYF.

The chain combines TRBV27 with TRBJ2-1, with 12 bases aligning to TRBD2. The CDR3 totals 20 residues. The V and J ends lost 1 base and 5 bases, in that order; junction bases with no gene match: 15. From germline, CDR1 is MNHEY and CDR2 SMNVEV (reference sequence). The CDR3 bases are TGTGCCAGCAGTTTATTAAAGGAGCTAGCGGGAGGGGTTATTAACAATGAGCAGTTCTTC. Its translation: CASSLLKELAGGVINNEQFF.

The chain links TRBV4-1 to TRBJ2-7; 9 positions agree with TRBD1. Trimming cost V 4 bases and J 2 bases; bases outside gene matches: 9. Germline V CDR1 and CDR2: MGHRA, YSYEKL. The CDR3 runs 16 residues. The CDR3 spells CASSLSTGGFPYEQYF. Written as DNA, the CDR3 is TGCGCCAGCAGCCTCAGCACAGGGGGCTTCCCCTACGAGCAGTACTTC.

Concerning this clone itself: Other DNA sequences in the sample encode the same CDR3. CDR3: CASSLDGNTDTQYF. The CDR3 bases are TGTGCCAGCAGCTTAGACGGGAACACAGATACGCAGTATTTT. The chain links TRBV11-3 to TRBJ2-3, with D possibly matching TRBD2 (5 bases). Germline lookup yields CDR1 SGHNT and CDR2 YENEEA. Trimming shortened V by 0 bases and J by 2 bases, and 6 bases separated the two germline ends. This CDR3 has 14 amino acids.

The gene calls are TRBV6-5 and TRBJ2-3; a weak D match, TRBD2 (5 bases). In germline, CDR1 is MNHEY, CDR2 SVGAGI. The CDR3 totals 15 residues. V was pared by 2 bases and J by 0 bases, with 9 bases between. The CDR3 DNA sequence: TGTGCCAGCAGTTACGAGGGCCGTAGCACAGATACGCAGTATTTT. As protein: CASSYEGRSTDTQYF.

V and J are TRBV3-1 (or the pseudogene TRBV3-2) and TRBJ2-5; TRBD2 is a possible D gene (5 bases). Trimming took off 1 base at V and 2 bases at J, with 14 bases between the two ends. Germline CDR1 LGHDT, CDR2 YNNKEL (reference sequence). This CDR3 is 16 amino acids long. The CDR3 DNA reads as TGTGCCAGCAGCCAAGCCGCGGGCTTACCTCAAGAGACCCAGTACTTC. Its translation: CASSQAAGLPQETQYF.

The chain carries TRBV28 and TRBJ1-5; D gene unclear. Germline V CDR1 and CDR2: MDHEN, SYDVKM. This CDR3 region has 13 residues. Deletions cut 7 bases from V and 0 bases from J, with 7 bases between. The CDR3 protein is CASTRYSNQPQHF. CDR3 nucleotides: TGTGCCAGCACTCGCTATAGCAATCAGCCCCAGCATTTT.

The chain couples TRBV10-3 to TRBJ1-5; D call uncertain. V was shortened by 6 bases and J by 2 bases, with 8 bases between the two germline ends. This CDR3 has 13 amino acids. The germline gives CDR1 ENHRY, CDR2 SYGVKD. The CDR3 region is CAIRGEGNQPQHF. The CDR3 DNA is TGTGCCATCAGGGGTGAGGGCAATCAGCCCCAGCATTTT.

This chain links TRBV28 with TRBJ1-2, with D perhaps TRBD1 (6 bases). From germline, CDR1 is MDHEN and CDR2 SYDVKM. The CDR3 length is 13 residues. V dropped 4 bases and J dropped 7 bases, with 13 bases sitting between them. The chain's CDR3 is CASSSLARGGYTF. Written as DNA, the CDR3 is TGTGCCAGCAGTTCCCTAGCCAGGGGTGGCTACACCTTC.

This clone was observed once. The CDR3, as DNA: TGTGCCAGCAGCCCGACTAGCGGGGGTTACAATGAGCAGTTCTTC. It is translated as CASSPTSGGYNEQFF. The chain uses TRBV6-6 and TRBJ2-1; 12 bases align to TRBD2. The CDR3 runs 15 residues. Per the germline V gene, CDR1 is MNHNY and CDR2 is SVGAGI (reference sequence). Trimming at V came to 6 bases and at J to 4 bases, leaving 4 bases not matched to a gene.

A single count supports this clone. V and J are TRBV25-1 and TRBJ2-1; perhaps TRBD1 as D (5 bases). CDR3 length: 14 residues. Germline V gene lookup returns CDR1 MGHDK and CDR2 SYGVNS. V lost 4 bases and J lost 3, with 10 bases in between. The CDR3 nucleotides are TGTGCCAGCAGTGTAGGACATATCTACAATGAGCAGTTCTTC. It encodes CASSVGHIYNEQFF.